Listed below are T cell receptor beta chains from one sample, sequenced in a study of cytomegalovirus exposure and HLA in healthy donors. Profiled with immunoSEQ multiplex PCR; TCRdb holds only in-frame clones, not every one. The table shows 200,000 to 250,000 clones, with roughly four fifths occurring only once. Sequencing used PBMCs. All receptors come from a woman between 40 and 55 years old in good health and CMV-seronegative. CDR3s include the opening cysteine and the closing phenylalanine or tryptophan. Expanded clones get a size class; other rows say once, few or many, or leave the size out.

v_call,clone_size,j_call,cdr3_aa
TRBV12-5,-,TRBJ2-3,CASGFSRVRADTQYF
TRBV28,-,TRBJ2-5,CASSLPHIGTPETQYF
TRBV9,-,TRBJ2-3,CASSARGGADGTDTQYF
TRBV28,-,TRBJ1-4,CASSLILGLATNEKLFF
TRBV30,-,TRBJ1-5,CAWSVENRADQPQHF
TRBV7-3,once,TRBJ1-6,CASSLRRGSPLHF
TRBV28,-,TRBJ1-4,CASSGQGATNEKLFF
TRBV7-6,-,TRBJ2-2,CASSLSGPGTGELFF
TRBV5-5,few,TRBJ2-7,CASSLTGLTREQYF
TRBV6-5,-,TRBJ1-1,CASSYRGNTEAFF
TRBV30,-,TRBJ2-1,CAWRGLAGFYNEQFF
TRBV6-1,-,TRBJ2-2,CASTLAGGGTGELFF
TRBV19,-,TRBJ1-1,CASSTRGRRGGTEAFF
TRBV27,-,TRBJ1-2,CASSLTPPTGAGSYGYTF
TRBV7-8,-,TRBJ2-7,CASSSYRGLDEQYF
TRBV7-3,-,TRBJ2-2,CASSFDRGTGELFF
TRBV5-6,-,TRBJ1-5,CASSPGGQPQHF
TRBV27,-,TRBJ1-6,CASSATANSPLHF
TRBV10-2,-,TRBJ1-5,CASSESGGSNQPQHF
TRBV6-1,-,TRBJ2-5,CATARGWETQYF
TRBV6-7,-,TRBJ1-3,CASSYQQGDSGNTIYF
TRBV5-1,-,TRBJ2-3,CASSLLRGTDTQYF
TRBV6-6,few,TRBJ2-1,CASSSAGGFTYNEQFF
TRBV2,once,TRBJ1-2,CASSPRTGFSYGYTF
TRBV7-9,-,TRBJ2-7,CSSSLGFGEQYF
TRBV4-2,-,TRBJ2-7,CASSRTGTDYEQYF
TRBV9,-,TRBJ1-2,CASSVGQKGVSYTF
TRBV7-2,-,TRBJ2-5,CASSRGQGETQYF
TRBV10-1,-,TRBJ2-7,CASSVLSGTNSYEQYF
TRBV7-2,-,TRBJ1-6,CASSLRGTGPGSPLHF
TRBV4-1,-,TRBJ1-1,CASSQDWQRRMNTEAFF
TRBV29-1,-,TRBJ1-4,CSVRGQDNEKLFF
TRBV7-2,-,TRBJ1-5,CASSLAGGDQPQHF
TRBV5-1,-,TRBJ2-1,CASSLKQAYNEQFF
TRBV5-8,-,TRBJ1-6,CASSLLRDRSPLHF
TRBV18,few,TRBJ1-4,CASSRKDSYNEKLFF
TRBV9,-,TRBJ2-2,CASSGPKNTGELFF
TRBV2,-,TRBJ1-1,CASSETGMNTEAFF
TRBV2,-,TRBJ1-6,CASSFDSPLHSPLHF
TRBV10-1,-,TRBJ2-7,CASSPHPLDEQYF
TRBV7-9,-,TRBJ1-1,CASSLGDRGNTEAFF
TRBV6-7,-,TRBJ2-1,CASSYGQGVPNEQFF
TRBV30,-,TRBJ1-2,CAWTGGWGYTF
TRBV18,-,TRBJ1-2,CASSPARDRGNGYTF
TRBV5-1,-,TRBJ1-4,CASSSQPWDSNEKLFF
TRBV5-4,-,TRBJ1-2,CASSVGLRDSNYGYTF
TRBV2,-,TRBJ2-3,CASSEQGGSTDTQYF
TRBV7-2,-,TRBJ2-3,CASSLAPNTDTQYF
TRBV28,-,TRBJ2-2,CASTGWDTGELFF
TRBV25-1,-,TRBJ1-1,CASSDSLGDTEAFF
TRBV4-1,few,TRBJ2-2,CASSHSGGDTGELFF